The 14 T cell receptor beta chains below were found in one sample sequenced in a study of patients with pleural tuberculosis. MiXCR was run by TCRdb on the reads, yielding one entry per CDR3 protein. The repertoire consists of around 30,000 distinct CDR3 sequences, with 15% to 20% occurring once and the leading ten covering roughly 4%. Sequencing used peripheral blood. The receptors were sampled from a human donor with pleural tuberculosis.

Note on this clonotype: It may be a read error: a sequence one base away is much more abundant. The genes are TRBV28 and TRBJ2-1; 10 bases are a match to TRBD1. CDR1 MDHEN and CDR2 SYDVKM come from the germline V gene. Losses at the gene ends were 6 bases for V and 7 bases for J; bases not matched to a gene: 9. The CDR3 is 15 residues long. CDR3 DNA: TGTGCCAGCAGCTCCCCGGACAGGGGGGTGAATGAGCAGTTCTTC. Residues: CASSSPDRGVNEQFF.

The sample holds many counts of this clonotype. The J gene is TRBJ1-2, the V gene TRBV6-1, with 10 bases aligning to TRBD1. After removal of 5 bases from V and 1 base from J, the junction contained 1 base not matched to a gene. Germline CDR1 is MNHNS and CDR2 is SASEGT. The CDR3 extends over 14 amino acids. CDR3 residues: CASSRDRGNYGYTF. DNA for the CDR3: TGTGCCAGCAGTCGGGACAGGGGTAACTATGGCTACACCTTC.

Ten or more counts support this clonotype. This sequence joins TRBV3-1 and TRBJ1-5; no clear D gene. Germline values: CDR1 LGHDT, CDR2 YNNKEL (reference sequence). Trimming took off 0 bases at V and 4 bases at J, with 10 bases between the two ends. The CDR3 totals 15 residues. CDR3 in amino acids: CASSQEGSGNQPQHF. The CDR3 nucleotides read TGTGCCAGCAGCCAAGAGGGGAGCGGGAATCAGCCCCAGCATTTT.

Note on this clonotype: Because the CDR3 is missing its conserved closing phenylalanine or tryptophan, this is likely a read error. This chain links TRBV2 with TRBJ2-1; unclear D gene. Germline lookup yields CDR1 SNHLY and CDR2 FYNNEI. The CDR3 length is 14 residues. CDR3 coding DNA: TGTGCCAGCCGCAGAATGGGTCCCTACTATGAGCAGTTCTTA. Translated, it gives CASRRMGPYYEQFL.

This clonotype came up once. One end of the junction varies from germline; a read error may be responsible. The gene calls are TRBV6-9 and TRBJ1-2; possible D gene TRBD1, 6 bases. The germline gives CDR1 MNHGY, CDR2 SVAAGI. CDR3 length equals 16 residues. The CDR3 spells CATSLVPGQSTNGYAF. The CDR3, as DNA: TGTGCCACCAGTTTGGTGCCGGGACAATCAACGAATGGCTACGCCTTC.

Comments on this clonotype: At one boundary the junction diverges from the germline segment, which might be a read error. This chain links TRBV7-9 with TRBJ2-7; D gene ambiguous. The CDR3 covers 12 residues. CDR1 is SEHNR and CDR2 is FQNEAQ in the germline V gene (reference sequence). CDR3 sequence (DNA): TGTGCCAGCAGCTTAGATTCTTACGGGCAGTACTTC. Translating it yields CASSLDSYGQYF.

This clonotype has ten or more counts. A read error may account for a junction end that differs from germline. V gene TRBV7-7 combines with J gene TRBJ2-5; tentatively, D is TRBD2 (5 bases). CDR1 and CDR2 from the germline V gene are SSHAT and FNYEAQ (reference sequence). The CDR3 totals 15 residues. The CDR3 coding sequence is TGTGCTAGCAGCTTAGACTATACGCTCCAAGAGACCCAGTACTTC. Protein: CASSLDYTLQETQYF.

This clonotype was seen ten or more times. The rearrangement joins TRBV3-1 to TRBJ1-5; no reliable D call. The CDR3 covers 16 residues. The V end lost 0 bases, the J end lost 0 bases, and 9 bases lay between the germline ends. From germline, CDR1 is LGHDT and CDR2 YNNKEL (reference sequence). CDR3 sequence reads: CASSQDSRYSNQPQHF. CDR3 DNA: TGTGCCAGCAGCCAAGATTCGCGGTATAGCAATCAGCCCCAGCATTTT.

This clonotype was recorded many times. The chain carries TRBV7-2 and TRBJ2-3, with 8 nucleotides matching TRBD1. After removal of 7 bases from V and 10 bases from J, the junction contained 10 bases not matched to a gene. The CDR3 sequence is 13 residues long. CDR1 and CDR2 from the germline V gene are SGHTA and FQGNSA. CDR3 protein: CASILLDRGAQYF. In nucleotides, the CDR3 is TGTGCCAGCATCCTCCTCGACAGGGGCGCGCAGTATTTT.

J is TRBJ2-3 and V is TRBV7-2; 10 bases line up with TRBD2. V lost 1 base and J lost 2; bases outside the gene matches: 3. Germline assignment: CDR1 SGHTA and CDR2 FQGNSA. The CDR3 has 16 residues. The CDR3 region has the DNA TGTGCCAGCAGCTTAGACGGGACTAGCGCCACAGATACGCAGTATTTT. As protein: CASSLDGTSATDTQYF.

Note on this clonotype: A read error may produce the germline difference seen at one junction end. The J gene is TRBJ2-5, the V gene TRBV6-9, with D possibly being TRBD1 (7 bases). The CDR3 runs 14 residues. Germline lookup yields CDR1 MNHGY and CDR2 SVAAGI. CDR3 DNA sequence: TGTGCTAGCAGTTCGCCAGGGGGGCAAGAGACCCAGTACTTC. The encoded protein is CASSSPGGQETQYF.

The V call is TRBV7-9, the J call TRBJ1-1, with TRBD1 matching 8 bases. Germline lookup yields CDR1 SEHNR and CDR2 FQNEAQ (reference sequence). The trim removed 1 base at V and 7 bases at J, leaving 5 bases unmatched. The CDR3 covers 14 residues. DNA for the CDR3: TGTGCCAGCAGCTTAGTTCAGGGGGCCCTTGAAGCTTTCTTT. Its translation is CASSLVQGALEAFF.

This clonotype was counted many times. The chain combines TRBV7-9 with TRBJ2-5, with 7 bases lining up with TRBD2. CDR3 size: 14 residues. J lost 3 bases, V lost 4 bases, and 5 bases had no gene match. CDR1 is SEHNR and CDR2 is FQNEAQ in the germline V gene (reference sequence). The CDR3 sequence: CASSSLAGEETQYF. CDR3 nucleotides: TGTGCCAGCAGCTCGCTGGCGGGGGAAGAGACCCAGTACTTC.

This clonotype was recorded at least ten times. The chain carries TRBV3-1 and TRBJ2-7; 7 positions agree with TRBD1. V shed 0 bases and J 0 bases; nucleotides not matched to a gene: 11. The CDR3 loop spans 18 amino acids. Looked up from germline, CDR1 is LGHDT and CDR2 is YNNKEL (reference sequence). The CDR3 nucleotides read TGTGCCAGCAGCCAAGATGGAAGGGGGCGCCTCAGCTCCTACGAGCAGTACTTC. It specifies CASSQDGRGRLSSYEQYF.